The 22 T cell receptor beta chains below all came from one sample that was sequenced in a study of prognosis after radiotherapy for stage I lung cancer. The TCR beta CDR3 region was amplified from genomic DNA, with two rounds of multiplex PCR being used for the amplification. Amplification during the initial PCR round employed primers specific to each TRBV and TRBJ gene. TCRdb re-called the multiplex PCR reads through MiXCR, storing one row per CDR3 protein. The data show fewer than 40,000 distinct CDR3 sequences, around 35% seen once. Sequenced material: PBMCs, taken before or after stereotactic body radiation therapy (not recorded which). All receptors come from a donor over 45 with non-small cell lung cancer.

This clonotype was counted ten times or more. V gene TRBV9 combines with J gene TRBJ1-3, with TRBD1 as a possible D gene (6 bases). This CDR3 has 17 amino acids. V gave up 0 bases and J gave up 2 bases, with 15 bases separating them. CDR1 and CDR2 from the germline V gene are SGDLS and YYNGEE. CDR3 coding DNA: TGTGCCAGCAGCGTAGGATTAGGGGGACTACCTGGAAACACCATATATTTT. It specifies CASSVGLGGLPGNTIYF.

There are many counts of this clonotype. The V call is TRBV19, the J call TRBJ2-5; D gene unclear. This CDR3 comprises 13 residues. Trimming left V 4 bases short and J 0 bases short, with 6 bases between. Germline CDR1 and CDR2: LNHDA and SQIVND (reference sequence). This chain's CDR3 is CASSRSYQETQYF. The CDR3 coding sequence is TGTGCCAGTAGTAGATCCTACCAAGAGACCCAGTACTTC.

There are many counts of this clonotype. The J gene is TRBJ2-3, the V gene TRBV7-8, with D maybe TRBD1 (9 bases). The V gene's germline CDR1 is SGHVS and CDR2 FQNEAQ. The CDR3 spans 15 residues. Trimming removed 2 bases from V and 5 bases from J, with 14 bases in between. The CDR3 protein is CASSLSGGQGDTQYF. CDR3 DNA: TGTGCCAGCAGCTTAAGCGGGGGACAGGGAGATACGCAGTATTTT.

Ten or more counts support this clonotype. The chain combines TRBV25-1 with TRBJ1-1; the D gene is possibly TRBD1 (6 bases). Trimming took 6 bases from V and 0 from J, leaving 11 bases between them. From germline, CDR1 is MGHDK and CDR2 SYGVNS. The CDR3 runs 14 residues. CDR3 nucleotide sequence: TGTGCCAGCAGGGCGGGGGCGCTGAACACTGAAGCTTTCTTT. Translated, it gives CASRAGALNTEAFF.

This clonotype was counted ten times or more. V gene TRBV19 combines with J gene TRBJ1-5, with 10 bases identical to TRBD1. This CDR3 contains 17 residues. Germline assignment: CDR1 LNHDA and CDR2 SQIVND (reference sequence). The junction had 8 bases not matched to a gene; V was cut back by 0 bases and J by 6 bases. The CDR3 is CASSIEATGGRRQPQHF. CDR3 coding DNA: TGTGCCAGTAGTATAGAAGCGACAGGGGGCCGGCGTCAGCCCCAGCATTTT. Supplemented by reference TRBV19 and TRBJ1-5, the full variable domain reads DGGITQSPKYLFRKEGQNVTLSCEQNLNHDAMYWYRQDPGQGLRLIYYSQIVNDFQKGDIAEGYSVSREKKESFPLTVTSAQKNPTAFYLCASSIEATGGRRQPQHFGDGTRLSIL.

With regard to this clonotype: Since a much larger clone is just one base distant, this may be a read error. The chain links TRBV5-5 to TRBJ2-3, with a weak D call TRBD2 (7 bases). Germline assignment: CDR1 SGHKS and CDR2 YYEKEE (reference sequence). V lost 1 base, J lost 2 bases, and 14 bases lay in between. There are 16 residues in the CDR3. The CDR3 DNA sequence: TGTGCCAGCAGCTTGCAAGGGGGAGGGGTCACAGATACGCAGTATTTT. The encoded protein is CASSLQGGGVTDTQYF.

Concerning this clonotype itself: It may be a read error: a sequence one base away is much more abundant. The chain links TRBV5-1 to TRBJ2-7, with a possible D match to TRBD2 (7 bases). Germline loops: CDR1 SGHRS, CDR2 YFSETQ. The CDR3 contains 19 residues. V was shortened by 0 bases and J by 2 bases, with 24 bases between the two germline ends. CDR3 coding DNA: TGCGCCAGCAGCTTGGGGCGGGGTATCGGGGGGACAAAGACCTACGAGCAGTACTTC. Protein sequence: CASSLGRGIGGTKTYEQYF.

This clonotype was counted ten times or more. The V call is TRBV7-3, the J call TRBJ1-1, with D possibly being TRBD1 (6 bases). The CDR3 is 13 residues long. Per germline, CDR1 SGHTA and CDR2 FQGTGA. V lost 5 bases, J lost 4 bases, and 11 bases lay in between. This CDR3 reads CASSKTGFTEAFF. CDR3 sequence (DNA): TGTGCCAGCAGCAAAACAGGGTTCACTGAAGCTTTCTTT. The complete variable domain, with remaining parts taken from reference TRBV7-3 and TRBJ1-1, reads GAGVSQTPSNKVTEKGKYVELRCDPISGHTALYWYRQSLGQGPEFLIYFQGTGAADDSGLPNDRFFAVRPEGSVSTLKIQRTERGDSAVYLCASSKTGFTEAFFGQGTRLTVV.

This clonotype was counted ten times or more. This chain joins TRBV28 and TRBJ1-5; no clear D. The V and J ends lost 7 bases and 0 bases respectively, with 10 bases between them. The germline V gene has CDR1 MDHEN and CDR2 SYDVKM. The CDR3 is 14 residues long. CDR3 nucleotides: TGTGCCAGCACCTCGGACGGTAGCAATCAGCCCCAGCATTTT. It encodes CASTSDGSNQPQHF. The full variable domain, rest sourced from reference TRBV28 and TRBJ1-5, is DVKVTQSSRYLVKRTGEKVFLECVQDMDHENMFWYRQDPGLGLRLIYFSYDVKMKEKGDIPEGYSVSREKKERFSLILESASTNQTSMYLCASTSDGSNQPQHFGDGTRLSIL.

J is TRBJ1-1 and V is TRBV6-1; weak D call: TRBD1 (5 bases). V dropped 10 bases and J dropped 6 bases, with 12 bases sitting between them. Germline V gives CDR1 MNHNS, CDR2 SASEGT. This CDR3 is 11 amino acids long. The CDR3 nucleotides read TGTGCCACGTTTCAGGGCTCTGAAGCTTTCTTT. This gives the protein CATFQGSEAFF.

The chain has TRBV9 and TRBJ2-1, with 14 bases fitting TRBD2. Germline V gene sequence: CDR1 SGDLS, CDR2 YYNGEE. The junction had 3 bases not matched to a gene; V was cut back by 3 bases and J by 4 bases. The CDR3 totals 16 residues. The CDR3 is CASSAWTSGGYNEQFF. CDR3 sequence (DNA): TGTGCCAGCAGCGCCTGGACTAGCGGGGGGTACAATGAGCAGTTCTTC.

Of note for this clonotype: A single base is all that separates this from a far larger clone, so a read error is likely. V is TRBV6-4 and J is TRBJ2-3, with D uncertain. This CDR3 has 14 residues. The ends were cut back, 4 bases at V and 6 bases at J, with 14 bases in the middle. Looked up from germline, CDR1 is MRHNA and CDR2 is SNTAGT. CDR3 in amino acids: CASSAIASIDTQYF. CDR3 in DNA: TGTGCCAGCAGTGCAATCGCCTCCATTGATACGCAGTATTTT.

This clonotype occurred many times. The chain combines TRBV6-1 with TRBJ2-5; D assignment may be TRBD1 or TRBD2 (5 bases each). The germline CDR1 and CDR2 sequences are MNHNS and SASEGT. This CDR3 has 15 residues. The V and J ends lost 5 bases and 1 base respectively, with 14 bases between them. The DNA for the CDR3 is TGTGCCAGCAGTATCTCTTTTGGGGGCCAAGAGACCCAGTACTTC. Residues: CASSISFGGQETQYF.

This clonotype was seen repeatedly, ten times or more. The rearrangement uses TRBV19 and TRBJ1-1, with 7 bases matching TRBD1. The germline V gene has CDR1 LNHDA and CDR2 SQIVND (reference sequence). The V segment lost 4 bases and the J segment 7 bases; nucleotides outside the gene matches: 12. This CDR3 has 15 amino acids. Written as DNA, the CDR3 is TGTGCCAGTAGTAAATACCCACCTCGACAGGGTGAAGCTTTCTTT. This sequence encodes CASSKYPPRQGEAFF.

This clonotype was observed many times. This chain's CDR3 is CASTRQGGTGNQPQHF. The CDR3 nucleotides read TGTGCCAGCACCCGACAGGGAGGGACTGGCAATCAGCCCCAGCATTTT. This sequence joins TRBV2 and TRBJ1-5; 7 bases fit TRBD1. The CDR3 totals 16 residues. CDR1 is SNHLY and CDR2 is FYNNEI in the germline V gene. Trimming took 7 bases from V and 2 from J; bases not matched to a gene: 11.

This clonotype was detected ten times or more. V usage is TRBV28 and J usage is TRBJ2-7, with D perhaps TRBD2 (5 bases). CDR1 and CDR2 from the germline V gene are MDHEN and SYDVKM. The CDR3 extends over 13 amino acids. V was cut by 4 bases and J by 2 bases, with 9 bases left in between. This CDR3 reads CASSSSGAYEQYF. The CDR3, as DNA: TGTGCCAGCAGTTCCAGCGGAGCCTACGAGCAGTACTTC.

Within the sample, this clonotype is medium-sized. The CDR3 sequence is CASSYFGTGGSEQYF. CDR3 DNA: TGTGCCAGCAGTTATTTCGGGACAGGGGGCAGCGAGCAGTACTTC. This rearrangement joins TRBV6-5 to TRBJ2-7; 12 positions agree with TRBD1. The ends lost 3 bases at V and 6 bases at J; junction bases unmatched: 6. The CDR3 sequence is 15 residues long. Germline lookup yields CDR1 MNHEY and CDR2 SVGAGI.

This clonotype has a count of ten or more. Written as DNA, the CDR3 is TGCGCCAGCAGCCAAGCAGCGGGAGCTGGCACAGATACGCAGTATTTT. It encodes CASSQAAGAGTDTQYF. J is TRBJ2-3 and V is TRBV4-1; 8 positions match TRBD2. V lost 1 base to trimming and J lost 1 base; unmatched junction nucleotides: 4. The germline V gene encodes CDR1 MGHRA and CDR2 YSYEKL. The CDR3 is made up of 16 amino acids.

This clonotype was seen ten or more times. The V call is TRBV9, the J call TRBJ2-2; the match to TRBD2 covers 11 bases. The CDR3 runs to 15 residues. Per germline, CDR1 SGDLS and CDR2 YYNGEE. The J segment lost 6 bases and the V segment lost 2 bases, leaving 3 bases of the junction unmatched. The CDR3 region is CASSVSGGAAGELFF. The CDR3 coding sequence is TGTGCCAGCAGCGTTAGCGGGGGGGCTGCCGGGGAGCTGTTTTTT.

This clonotype was seen at least ten times. The chain is built from TRBV27 and TRBJ2-2; 7 bases agree with TRBD2. CDR3 length: 13 amino acids. In germline, CDR1 is MNHEY, CDR2 SMNVEV (reference sequence). Trimming at V came to 6 bases and at J to 8 bases, leaving 6 bases not matched to a gene. The CDR3, as DNA: TGTGCCAGCAGCCAAGTCGGGGGGGGGGAGCTGTTTTTT. Amino acid sequence: CASSQVGGGELFF.

About this clonotype itself: A read error may explain this, as a much larger clone is one base away. The rearrangement joins TRBV7-9 to TRBJ1-1; D gene ambiguous. Trimming removed 5 bases from V and 9 bases from J, with 10 bases in between. This CDR3 has 11 amino acids. From germline, CDR1 is SEHNR and CDR2 FQNEAQ (reference sequence). CDR3 bases: TGTGCCAGCAGCGCCCTTGATAAAGCTTTCTTT. It encodes CASSALDKAFF.

This clonotype was counted ten times or more. The J gene is TRBJ2-1, the V gene TRBV6-1; D ambiguous. CDR1 is MNHNS, CDR2 SASEGT, per germline. Trimming took off 6 bases at V and 7 bases at J, with 19 bases between the two ends. This CDR3 spans 15 amino acids. This CDR3 is CASRPLLAGVNEQFF. CDR3 DNA: TGTGCCAGCAGACCACTATTAGCCGGTGTAAATGAGCAGTTCTTC.